This T cell receptor beta chain was recovered during a study of T cell repertoires in cytomegalovirus infection. The germline gives CDR1 SNHLY, CDR2 FYNNEI. The germline V and J ends were trimmed by 6 bases and 2 bases, with 10 bases remaining between them. This CDR3 has 14 amino acids. Via MiXCR, TCRdb re-called the reads, giving one row per CDR3 protein. The sample carries approximately 190,000 distinct CDR3 sequences, approximately 9.7% recorded once. The V call is TRBV2, the J call TRBJ2-2; D is possibly TRBD1 (5 bases). This TCR was sampled from a human donor in good health (CMV status not recorded). Some clones in this sample may be carry-over from other donors' samples. The source material was PBMCs. CDR3 nucleotide sequence: TGTGCCAGCAGGGTCGACAGTAACACCGGGGAGCTGTTTTTT. Its translation: CASRVDSNTGELFF. The complete variable domain, with remaining parts taken from reference TRBV2 and TRBJ2-2, reads EPEVTQTPSHQVTQMGQEVILRCVPISNHLYFYWYRQILGQKVEFLVSFYNNEISEKSEIFDDQFSVERPDGSNFTLKIRSTKLEDSAMYFCASRVDSNTGELFFGEGSRLTVL.